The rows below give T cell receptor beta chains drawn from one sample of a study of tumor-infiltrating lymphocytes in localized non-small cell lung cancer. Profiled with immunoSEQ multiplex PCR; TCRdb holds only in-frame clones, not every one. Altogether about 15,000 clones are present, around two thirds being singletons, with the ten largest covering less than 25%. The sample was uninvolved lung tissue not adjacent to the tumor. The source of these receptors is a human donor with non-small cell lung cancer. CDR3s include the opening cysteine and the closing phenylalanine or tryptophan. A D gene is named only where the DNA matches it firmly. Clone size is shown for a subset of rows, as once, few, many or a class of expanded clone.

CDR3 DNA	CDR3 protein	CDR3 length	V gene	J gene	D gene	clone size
TGTGCCAGCATAGGAGGCGGGGGCACTGAAGCTTTCTTT	CASIGGGGTEAFF	13	TRBV6-5	TRBJ1-1	-	-
TGTGCCAGCAGCCCCCAGCGCACTGGGAACTATGGCTACACCTTC	CASSPQRTGNYGYTF	15	TRBV6-1	TRBJ1-2	-	-
TGTGCCAGCAGCCAAGAGCCAAGCTCCTACAATGAGCAGTTCTTC	CASSQEPSSYNEQFF	15	TRBV4-2	TRBJ2-1	-	-
TGTGCCACCCTAGCGTACGGGGAGCTGTTTTTT	CATLAYGELFF	11	TRBV10-3	TRBJ2-2	-	few
TGTGCCAGCACCGGACAGGGGGCTTACGAGCAGTACTTC	CASTGQGAYEQYF	13	TRBV27	TRBJ2-7	TRBD1	-
TGTGCAATCTGTGACAGCCGAAATGAAAAACTGTTTTTT	CAICDSRNEKLFF	13	TRBV28	TRBJ1-4	-	few
TGTGCCAGCAGCTTATTATCCGGGACATCTCTTACCGGGGAGCTGTTTTTT	CASSLLSGTSLTGELFF	17	TRBV7-3	TRBJ2-2	-	-
TGTGCCAGCAGACTTGGGAGGGCCGGGGTCTACGAGCAGTACTTC	CASRLGRAGVYEQYF	15	TRBV6-5	TRBJ2-7	TRBD2	-
TGTGCCAGCCTTCTCAATACCCGGAGGGTCGGGTACAATGAGCAGTTCTTC	CASLLNTRRVGYNEQFF	17	TRBV28	TRBJ2-1	-	-
TGTGCCAGCAGCCTCCGGGGGCAGAACACTGAAGCTTTCTTT	CASSLRGQNTEAFF	14	TRBV27	TRBJ1-1	-	-
TGTGCCAGCAGCCCATCCAGGGATTCACCCCTCCACTTT	CASSPSRDSPLHF	13	TRBV27	TRBJ1-6	-	few
TGTGCCTGGAGGCGGGGACAGGGGACTTACAATGAGCAGTTCTTC	CAWRRGQGTYNEQFF	15	TRBV30	TRBJ2-1	TRBD1	-
TGTGCCAGCAGCTCAGGGGGCTACGAGCAGTACTTC	CASSSGGYEQYF	12	TRBV11-2	TRBJ2-7	TRBD1	-
TGTGCCAGCATGGCTAACAGGAACGAGCAGTACTTC	CASMANRNEQYF	12	TRBV2	TRBJ2-7	-	-
TGTGCCAGCAGCGTAGAGATCGGGGGGCACTATGGCTACACCTTC	CASSVEIGGHYGYTF	15	TRBV9	TRBJ1-2	-	once
TGTGCCAGTAGTATTGCGGGACTAGCGGGTAACAATGAGCAGTTCTTC	CASSIAGLAGNNEQFF	16	TRBV19	TRBJ2-1	TRBD2	-
TGTGCCTGGGGAAGGGGACAGGGACGCCAGCCCCAGCATTTT	CAWGRGQGRQPQHF	14	TRBV30	TRBJ1-5	TRBD1	-
TGTGCCTGGAGAGTTCAGGGGGCCCGGAAAGCTTTCTTT	CAWRVQGARKAFF	13	TRBV30	TRBJ1-1	TRBD1	-
TGTGCCAGCAGCTTAGGGACAGGGGCAGGTGGCTACACCTTC	CASSLGTGAGGYTF	14	TRBV11-2	TRBJ1-2	TRBD1	-
TGTGCCAGCTCACCGAGCGGGACTCTGCATAGCAATCAGCCCCAGCATTTT	CASSPSGTLHSNQPQHF	17	TRBV18	TRBJ1-5	-	-
TGTGCCAGCAGGTCAGGGGTGGAAACCCAGTACTTC	CASRSGVETQYF	12	TRBV28	TRBJ2-5	-	once
TGCGCCAGCAAGGTATTGCAGGGGGCCTCCTACGAGCAGTACTTC	CASKVLQGASYEQYF	15	TRBV5-1	TRBJ2-7	TRBD1	few
TGTGCCAGCAGTGAATATTTGTCTAGCGGGAGGAGGATGGATACGCAGTATTTT	CASSEYLSSGRRMDTQYF	18	TRBV25-1	TRBJ2-3	TRBD2	-
TGCGCCAGCAGCTTGTCCCAGGGGCCATCCTACGAGCAGTACTTC	CASSLSQGPSYEQYF	15	TRBV5-1	TRBJ2-7	-	-
TGTGCTAGTGGTTCCCGCACTGGGACTGAAGCTTTCTTT	CASGSRTGTEAFF	13	TRBV12-5	TRBJ1-1	-	-
TGTGCCAGCAGCTCAAACAGGGGGCAGGCAGATACGCAGTATTTT	CASSSNRGQADTQYF	15	TRBV7-2	TRBJ2-3	TRBD1	-
TGTGCCAGCAAGAAACAGGGGGCTTACACTGAAGCTTTCTTT	CASKKQGAYTEAFF	14	TRBV6-1	TRBJ1-1	TRBD1	-
TGTGCCAGCAGAGATCAAAATAGCAATCAGCCCCAGCATTTT	CASRDQNSNQPQHF	14	TRBV28	TRBJ1-5	-	-
TGTGCCAGCAGCTTGGAGGTGGGCTACGAGCAGTACTTC	CASSLEVGYEQYF	13	TRBV5-4	TRBJ2-7	-	medium-sized
TGTGCCTGGACCTTAAACAGTGGGGCCTACGAGCAGTACTTC	CAWTLNSGAYEQYF	14	TRBV30	TRBJ2-7	-	-
TGTGCCAGCAGTAGTTACAGGGGCGGCAATCAGCCCCAGCATTTT	CASSSYRGGNQPQHF	15	TRBV28	TRBJ1-5	TRBD1	-
TGTGCCAGCAGTTACTCCCGGCGGGAGACCCAGTACTTC	CASSYSRRETQYF	13	TRBV6-5	TRBJ2-5	-	-
TGCGCCAGCAGCCAAGATCGGGTGGATACGCAGTATTTT	CASSQDRVDTQYF	13	TRBV4-3	TRBJ2-3	-	-
TGTGCCAGCAGCCCCCCGGGACACTCGAACACCGGGGAGCTGTTTTTT	CASSPPGHSNTGELFF	16	TRBV5-4	TRBJ2-2	-	-
TGTGCCAGTAGTCAGGACCCGAGAGAAGAGACCCAGTACTTC	CASSQDPREETQYF	14	TRBV19	TRBJ2-5	-	-
TGCGCCAGCAGCTTGACCCAGGGAGGAAGCACAGATACGCAGTATTTT	CASSLTQGGSTDTQYF	16	TRBV5-1	TRBJ2-3	-	-
TGTGCCAGCAGCCCCGGACTTGAGGGTGGGAGAAATGAGCAGTTCTTC	CASSPGLEGGRNEQFF	16	TRBV7-7	TRBJ2-1	-	few